This paragraph covers one TCR beta chain sequence. Its target is unknown. This sample stems from a study of shared clonotypes between healthy human individuals. Findings of the study overall: Tissues were not sampled, only blood, and their repertoires likely differ.

Looked up from germline, CDR1 is MNHEY and CDR2 is SMNVEV (reference sequence). The length of the CDR3 is 16 residues. The V end was cut by 5 bases, the J end by 0 bases, with 14 bases between. The method was immunoSEQ multiplex PCR; TCRdb's version includes in-frame clones alone and lacks a portion of them. The sample has about 1.9 million clones, 85% to 95% seen once. CD8 cells regarded as naive lacked CD45RO, were positively chosen for CCR7, and omitted terminally differentiated effector memory CD45RA+ cells. The TCR sequence derives from a man aged 18 to 30 in good health. Some clones in this sample may be carry-over from other donors' samples. V gene TRBV27 combines with J gene TRBJ1-3; tentatively, D is TRBD1 (6 bases). Input material: naive CD8+ T cells from PBMCs. CDR3 region: CASSPSQGYSGNTIYF. CDR3 bases: TGTGCCAGCAGTCCCTCTCAGGGGTACTCTGGAAACACCATATATTTT.